The sequence of this T cell receptor (beta chain) was determined in a study of T-cell reconstitution after alpha-beta-depleted transplantation in children. As it was prepared, the TCRbeta library received unique molecular identifiers. TCRdb re-called the PCR reads with MiXCR, one entry per CDR3 protein. This table holds 540,000 or so distinct CDR3 sequences, approximately 22% found once. The sample holds a few counts of this clonotype. Its target is not known. Trimming took off 7 bases at V and 8 bases at J, with 14 bases between the two ends. This CDR3 has 11 residues. In germline, CDR1 is GTSNPN, CDR2 SVGIG (reference sequence). Whole-study findings and limits: The authors attributed T-cell counts and diversity one year after transplant mostly to newly produced T cells.

Sample: PBMCs, mostly from graft donor cells, taken 360 days after TCRalphabeta/CD19-depleted stem cell transplant. The origin of this receptor is a boy in the first two years of life who had a stem cell transplant for acute myeloid leukemia, so the T cells may come from the graft donor. The chain combines TRBV30 with TRBJ1-1; D not certain. The CDR3 sequence: CASKEEGEAFF. In DNA form, the CDR3 reads TGTGCCTCCAAGGAGGAGGGAGAAGCTTTCTTT.